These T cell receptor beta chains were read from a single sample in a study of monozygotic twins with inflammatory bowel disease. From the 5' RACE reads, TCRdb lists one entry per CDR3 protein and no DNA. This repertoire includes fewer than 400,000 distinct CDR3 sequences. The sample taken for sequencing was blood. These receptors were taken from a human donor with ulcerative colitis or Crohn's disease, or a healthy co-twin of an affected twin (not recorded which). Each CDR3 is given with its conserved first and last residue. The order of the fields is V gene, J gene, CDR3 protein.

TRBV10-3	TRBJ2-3	CAISGVDTQYF
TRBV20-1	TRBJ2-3	CSASLAGTMTQYF
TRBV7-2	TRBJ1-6	CASSASASNNSPLHF
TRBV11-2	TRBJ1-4	CASSSVGYTTNEKLFF
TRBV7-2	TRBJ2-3	CASSLALAGGTQYF
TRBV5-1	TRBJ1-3	CASSLGQGDSGNTIYF
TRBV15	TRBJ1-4	CATSRGSGRTNEKLFF
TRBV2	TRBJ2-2	CASSSPGQGPRELFF
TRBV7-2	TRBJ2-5	CASSERLAGKGETQYF
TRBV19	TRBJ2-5	CASSIDRRVKYF
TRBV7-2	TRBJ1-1	CVSSQYQGTNTEAFF
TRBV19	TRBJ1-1	CASSARDRLNTEAFF
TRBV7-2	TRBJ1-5	CASSSGQPGQPQHF
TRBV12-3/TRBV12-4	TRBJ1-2	CASSLWYGYTF
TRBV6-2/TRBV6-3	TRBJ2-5	CASSSVVAGGQETQYF
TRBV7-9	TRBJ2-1	CASSLLSVGNDEQFF
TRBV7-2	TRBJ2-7	CASSHQGGARTYEQYF
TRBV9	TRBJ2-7	CASSFSGTSYEQYF
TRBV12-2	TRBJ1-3	CASRPWTGSGNTIYF
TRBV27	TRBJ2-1	CASSLQGARGNEQFF
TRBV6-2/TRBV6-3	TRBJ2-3	CASRPGTVPVDTQYF
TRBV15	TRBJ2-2	CATSRMTGGPGELFF
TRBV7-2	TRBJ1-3	CASSSRASSGNTIYF
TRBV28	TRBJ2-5	CASSRTSWMETQYF
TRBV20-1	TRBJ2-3	CNPSSGGRTDTQYF
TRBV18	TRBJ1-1	CASSPWQDDMNTEAFF
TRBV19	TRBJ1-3	CARQGNPAATIYF
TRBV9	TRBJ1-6	CASSVDGGGSSSPLHF
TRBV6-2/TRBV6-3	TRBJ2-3	CASSYLEVADTQYF
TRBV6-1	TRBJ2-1	CASSRQDRAYNEQFF
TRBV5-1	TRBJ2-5	CASSLDLAETQYF
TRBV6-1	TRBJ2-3	CASSDLHTDTQYF
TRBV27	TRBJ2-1	CASSFFGRYNEQFF
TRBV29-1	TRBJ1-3	CSVSSGGGGDGNTIYF
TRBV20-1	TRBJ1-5	CSAPTGNQPQHF
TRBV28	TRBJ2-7	CASSRTGLGQYF
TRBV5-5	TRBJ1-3	CASSLDWGSGNTIYF
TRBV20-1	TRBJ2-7	CSARDESYEQYF
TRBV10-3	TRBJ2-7	CASGTGPDYEQYF
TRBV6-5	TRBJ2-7	CASSSPVSGRGEQYF
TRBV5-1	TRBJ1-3	CASSLVGQGNGNTIYF
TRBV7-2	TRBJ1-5	CASRRGGNSNQPQHF
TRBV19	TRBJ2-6	CASRTGSGANVLTF
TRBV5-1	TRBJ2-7	CASSNPRGRGEQYF
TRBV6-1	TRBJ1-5	CASQKGGGNQPQHF
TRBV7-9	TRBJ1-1	CASSGQGSFVEAFF
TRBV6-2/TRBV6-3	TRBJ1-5	CASSYVDSNQPQHF
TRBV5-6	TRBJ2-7	CASSGTTGSSYEQYF
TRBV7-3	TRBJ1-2	CASSLLAGWGYTF
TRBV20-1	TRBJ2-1	CSARPTRGGFNEQFF
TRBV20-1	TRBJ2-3	CSARERGLTDTQYF
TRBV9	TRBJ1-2	CASSKTGQGYYGYTF
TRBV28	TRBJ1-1	CASTPRAVRKEAFF
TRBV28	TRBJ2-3	CASREGGDTDTQYF
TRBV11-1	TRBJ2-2	CASSSLGGRVSPPVGELFF
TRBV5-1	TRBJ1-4	CASSLGHGNEKLFF
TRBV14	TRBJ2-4	CASSQKNIQYF
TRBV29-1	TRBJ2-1	CSFDRNYNEQFF
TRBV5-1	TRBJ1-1	CASKDRGGVNTEAFF
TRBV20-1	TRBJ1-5	CSSGNRNQPQHF